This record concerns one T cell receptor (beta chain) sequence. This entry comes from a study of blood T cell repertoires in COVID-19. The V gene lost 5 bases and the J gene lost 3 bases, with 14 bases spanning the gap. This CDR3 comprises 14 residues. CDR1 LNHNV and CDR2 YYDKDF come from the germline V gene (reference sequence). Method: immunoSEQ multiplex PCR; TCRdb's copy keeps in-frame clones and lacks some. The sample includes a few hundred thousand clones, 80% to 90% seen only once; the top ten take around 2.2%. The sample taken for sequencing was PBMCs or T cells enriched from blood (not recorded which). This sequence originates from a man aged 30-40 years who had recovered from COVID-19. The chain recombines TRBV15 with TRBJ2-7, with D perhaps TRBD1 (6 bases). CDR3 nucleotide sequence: TGTGCCACCAGCCGAGGCTTACAGGGCTACGAGCAGTACTTC. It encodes CATSRGLQGYEQYF. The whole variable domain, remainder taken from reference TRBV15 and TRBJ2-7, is DAMVIQNPRYQVTQFGKPVTLSCSQTLNHNVMYWYQQKSSQAPKLLFHYYDKDFNNEADTPDNFQSRRPNTSFCFLDIRSPGLGDTAMYLCATSRGLQGYEQYFGPGTRLTVT.